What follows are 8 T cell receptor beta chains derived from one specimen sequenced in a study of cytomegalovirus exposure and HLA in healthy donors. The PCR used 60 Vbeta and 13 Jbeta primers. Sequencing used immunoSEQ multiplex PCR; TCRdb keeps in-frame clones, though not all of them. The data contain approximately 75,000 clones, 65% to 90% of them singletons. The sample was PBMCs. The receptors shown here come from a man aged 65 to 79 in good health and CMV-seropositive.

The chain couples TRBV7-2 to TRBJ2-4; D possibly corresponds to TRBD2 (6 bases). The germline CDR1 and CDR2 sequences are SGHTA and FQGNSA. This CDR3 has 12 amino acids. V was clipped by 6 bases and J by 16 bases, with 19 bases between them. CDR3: CASSTTWGVLYF. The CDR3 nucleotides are TGTGCCAGCAGTACGACTTGGGGGGTTCTATACTTC.

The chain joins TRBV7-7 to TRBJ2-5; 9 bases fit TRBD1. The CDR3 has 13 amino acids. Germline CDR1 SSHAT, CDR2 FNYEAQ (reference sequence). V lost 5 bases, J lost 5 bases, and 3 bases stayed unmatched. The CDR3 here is CASSRDRVETQYF. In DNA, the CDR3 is TGTGCCAGCAGCCGGGACAGGGTTGAGACCCAGTACTTC.

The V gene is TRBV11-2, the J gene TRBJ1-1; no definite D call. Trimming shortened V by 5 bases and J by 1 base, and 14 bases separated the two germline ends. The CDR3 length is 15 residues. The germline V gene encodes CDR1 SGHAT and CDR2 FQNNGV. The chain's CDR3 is CASSRLRGPNTEAFF. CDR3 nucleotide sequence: TGTGCCAGCAGCCGCCTCCGTGGGCCGAACACTGAAGCTTTCTTT.

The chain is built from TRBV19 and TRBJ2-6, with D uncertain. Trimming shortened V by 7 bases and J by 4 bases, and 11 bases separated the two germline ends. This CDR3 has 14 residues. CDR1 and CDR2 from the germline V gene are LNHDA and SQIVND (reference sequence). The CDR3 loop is CASNAFMGANVLTF. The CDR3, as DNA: TGTGCCAGTAACGCGTTTATGGGGGCCAACGTCCTGACTTTC.

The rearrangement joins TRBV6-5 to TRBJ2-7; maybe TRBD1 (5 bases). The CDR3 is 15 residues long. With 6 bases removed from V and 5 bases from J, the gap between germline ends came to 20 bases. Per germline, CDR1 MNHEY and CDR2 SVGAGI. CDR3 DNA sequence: TGTGCCAGCAGCTCTCCGGGCAGGGAAACCCACGAGCAGTACTTC. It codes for CASSSPGRETHEQYF.

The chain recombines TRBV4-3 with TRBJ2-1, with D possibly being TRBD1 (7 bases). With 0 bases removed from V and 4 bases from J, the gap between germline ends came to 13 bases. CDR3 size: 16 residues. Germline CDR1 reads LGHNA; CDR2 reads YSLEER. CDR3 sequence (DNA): TGCGCCAGCAGCCAAGATACCAGGGGGGAATACAATGAGCAGTTCTTC. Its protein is CASSQDTRGEYNEQFF.

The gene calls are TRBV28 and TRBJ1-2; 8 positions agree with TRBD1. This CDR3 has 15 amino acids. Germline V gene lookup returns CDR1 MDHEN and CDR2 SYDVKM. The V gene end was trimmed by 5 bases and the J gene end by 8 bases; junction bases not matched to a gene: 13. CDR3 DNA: TGTGCCAGCAGTAACTCCGGGACAGGTCCTGGGGGCTACACCTTC. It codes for CASSNSGTGPGGYTF.

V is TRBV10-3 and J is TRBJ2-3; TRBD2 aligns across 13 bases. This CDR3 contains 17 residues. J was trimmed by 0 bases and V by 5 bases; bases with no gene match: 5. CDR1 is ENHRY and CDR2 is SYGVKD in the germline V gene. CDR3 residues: CAISSTSGGASTDTQYF. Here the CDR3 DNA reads TGTGCCATCAGTAGTACTAGCGGGGGGGCTAGCACAGATACGCAGTATTTT.